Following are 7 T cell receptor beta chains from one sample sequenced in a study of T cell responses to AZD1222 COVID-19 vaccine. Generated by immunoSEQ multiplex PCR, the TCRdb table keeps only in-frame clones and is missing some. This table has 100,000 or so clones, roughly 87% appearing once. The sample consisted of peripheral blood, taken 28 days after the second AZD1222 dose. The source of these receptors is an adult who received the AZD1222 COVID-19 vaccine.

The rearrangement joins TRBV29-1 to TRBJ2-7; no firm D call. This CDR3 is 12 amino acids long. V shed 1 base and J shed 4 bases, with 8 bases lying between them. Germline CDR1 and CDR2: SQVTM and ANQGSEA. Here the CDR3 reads CSVEGQKYEQYF. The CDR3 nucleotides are TGCAGCGTTGAAGGTCAGAAATACGAGCAGTACTTC.

The CDR3 protein is CASSLGGGPYNEQFF. DNA of the CDR3: TGCGCCAGCAGCTTAGGGGGAGGCCCCTACAATGAGCAGTTCTTC. The chain is built from TRBV5-1 and TRBJ2-1; D could derive from TRBD1 or TRBD2 (6 bases each). V was trimmed by 2 bases and J by 2 bases, leaving 11 bases between them. Germline CDR1 reads SGHRS; CDR2 reads YFSETQ. This CDR3 contains 15 residues.

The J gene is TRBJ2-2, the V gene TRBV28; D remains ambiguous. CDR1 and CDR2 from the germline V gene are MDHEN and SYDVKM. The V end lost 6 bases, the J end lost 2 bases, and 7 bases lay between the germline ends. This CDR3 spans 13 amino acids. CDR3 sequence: CASRALNTGELFF. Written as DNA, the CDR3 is TGTGCCAGCAGAGCACTCAACACCGGGGAGCTGTTTTTT.

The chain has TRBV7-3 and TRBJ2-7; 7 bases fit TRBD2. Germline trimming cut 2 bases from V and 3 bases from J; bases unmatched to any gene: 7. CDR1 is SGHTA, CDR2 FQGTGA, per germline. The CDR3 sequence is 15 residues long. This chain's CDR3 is CASSLGGTTNYEQYF. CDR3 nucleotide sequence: TGTGCCAGCAGCTTAGGAGGGACTACCAACTACGAGCAGTACTTC.

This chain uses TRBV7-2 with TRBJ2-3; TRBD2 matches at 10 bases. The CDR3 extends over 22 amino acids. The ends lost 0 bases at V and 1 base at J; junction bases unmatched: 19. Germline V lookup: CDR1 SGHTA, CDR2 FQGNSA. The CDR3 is CASSLASSSSGRTGGGTDTQYF. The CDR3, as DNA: TGTGCCAGCAGCTTAGCTTCTTCGTCTAGCGGGAGAACCGGGGGGGGCACAGATACGCAGTATTTT.

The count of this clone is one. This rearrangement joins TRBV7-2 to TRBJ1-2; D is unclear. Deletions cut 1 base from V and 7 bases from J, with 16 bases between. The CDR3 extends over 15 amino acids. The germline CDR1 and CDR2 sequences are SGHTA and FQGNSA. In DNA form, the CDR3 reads TGTGCCAGCAGCTTAGGTCCGGGGAAAGCTGGTGGCTACACCTTC. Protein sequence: CASSLGPGKAGGYTF.

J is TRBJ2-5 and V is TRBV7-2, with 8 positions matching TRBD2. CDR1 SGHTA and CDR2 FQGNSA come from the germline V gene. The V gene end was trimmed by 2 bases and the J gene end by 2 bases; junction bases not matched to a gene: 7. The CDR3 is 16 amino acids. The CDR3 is CASSLSGGSVQETQYF. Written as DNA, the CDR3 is TGTGCCAGCAGCTTATCGGGAGGGTCCGTTCAAGAGACCCAGTACTTC.